A single sample is the source of the 9 T cell receptor beta chains below, sequenced in a study of Graves' ophthalmopathy and Graves' hyperthyroidism. RNA transcripts were the template, and TCR beta CDR3 regions were amplified from them. RT-PCR with HTBI primers came first, then second-round multiplex PCR. TCRdb independently ran MiXCR on the multiplex PCR reads; one entry per CDR3 protein. The sample carries under 800,000 distinct CDR3 sequences, about 20% recorded once. The sequenced sample was peripheral blood. These TCRs come from a woman aged 18-30 years with stable Graves' hyperthyroidism. Some clones in this sample may be carry-over from other donors' samples.

Ten or more counts support this clonotype. This chain joins TRBV9 and TRBJ1-2; D unclear. Trimming shortened V by 0 bases and J by 1 base, and 25 bases separated the two germline ends. CDR3 length: 20 amino acids. Germline V gene data show CDR1 as SGDLS and CDR2 as YYNGEE. CDR3 DNA: TGTGCCAGCAGCGTAGGCTGGGTACCAGGCGCATCTTCTGTTAACTATGGCTACACCTTC. It is translated as CASSVGWVPGASSVNYGYTF. Full variable domain (missing parts from reference TRBV9 and TRBJ1-2): DSGVTQTPKHLITATGQRVTLRCSPRSGDLSVYWYQQSLDQGLQFLIQYYNGEERAKGNILERFSAQQFPDLHSELNLSSLELGDSALYFCASSVGWVPGASSVNYGYTFGSGTRLTVV.

V and J are TRBV29-1 and TRBJ2-5; D remains unclear. The CDR3 has 13 residues. Germline V gene sequence: CDR1 SQVTM, CDR2 ANQGSEA. V was shortened by 4 bases and J by 4 bases, with 13 bases between the two germline ends. CDR3 in amino acids: CSVGILARETQYF. In nucleotides, the CDR3 is TGCAGCGTTGGTATCTTGGCGCGAGAGACCCAGTACTTC.

This clonotype appeared many times. The chain combines TRBV29-1 with TRBJ2-5, with D perhaps matching TRBD1 (5 bases). Per germline, CDR1 SQVTM and CDR2 ANQGSEA. V lost 4 bases and J lost 5, with 14 bases in between. The CDR3 runs to 13 residues. CDR3 bases: TGCAGCGTTGTTGCGTATAGGGGTGAGACCCAGTACTTC. It codes for CSVVAYRGETQYF.

This clonotype was detected many times. The chain combines TRBV7-9 with TRBJ1-1; 7 nucleotides agree with TRBD1. The ends lost 2 bases at V and 1 base at J; junction bases unmatched: 4. This CDR3 has 15 residues. Germline lookup yields CDR1 SEHNR and CDR2 FQNEAQ (reference sequence). The CDR3 here is CASSLQRQGNTEAFF. The CDR3 nucleotides read TGTGCCAGCAGCTTACAGAGACAGGGGAACACTGAAGCTTTCTTT.

This clonotype was counted only a few times. The chain is built from TRBV11-1 and TRBJ2-2; D remains unclear. CDR1 and CDR2 from the germline V gene are SGHAT and FQDESV (reference sequence). Trimming took off 5 bases at V and 1 base at J, with 11 bases between the two ends. CDR3 size: 15 residues. The CDR3 loop reads CASSPARGNTGELFF. CDR3 sequence (DNA): TGTGCCAGCAGCCCAGCACGTGGGAACACCGGGGAGCTGTTTTTT.

In this sample, this clonotype turned up many times. The V call is TRBV10-2, the J call TRBJ2-7; no reliable D call. The CDR3 sequence is 13 residues long. Germline assignment: CDR1 WSHSY and CDR2 SAAADI. The V and J ends lost 3 bases and 6 bases respectively, with 12 bases between them. CDR3 nucleotides: TGCGCCAGCAGTGATCCTATAATTGGCGAGCAGTACTTC. It yields the protein CASSDPIIGEQYF.

CDR3 sequence reads: CASSPNPGQGAYGYTF. As DNA, the CDR3 is TGTGCCAGCTCACCGAATCCGGGACAGGGGGCCTATGGCTACACCTTC. The chain has TRBV18 and TRBJ1-2, with 12 nucleotides matching TRBD1. J gave up 4 bases and V 3 bases, and 6 bases lay outside the gene matches. Germline-derived CDR1 and CDR2 are KGHSH and LQKENI. This CDR3 comprises 16 residues.

This chain uses TRBV9 with TRBJ2-2; D is tentatively TRBD1 or TRBD2 (7 bases each). Germline V CDR1 and CDR2: SGDLS, YYNGEE. Trimming left V 0 bases short and J 4 bases short, with 13 bases between. CDR3 length: 16 amino acids. Here the CDR3 DNA reads TGTGCCAGCAGCGTAGATCCAGGGGGGGCCACCGGGGAGCTGTTTTTT. It translates to CASSVDPGGATGELFF.

The chain carries TRBV6-1 and TRBJ1-1; D is possibly TRBD1 (6 bases). Deletions cut 8 bases from V and 3 bases from J, with 19 bases between. The V gene's germline CDR1 is MNHNS and CDR2 SASEGT. There are 15 residues in the CDR3. The CDR3 protein is CASAAQGHSHTEAFF. In nucleotides, the CDR3 is TGTGCCAGCGCAGCCCAGGGACACTCACACACTGAAGCTTTCTTT.